What follows describes a single TCR beta chain. Antigen unknown. TCRdb called the RT-PCR reads again in MiXCR, with one record for every CDR3 protein. The data contain 500,000 to 600,000 distinct CDR3 sequences, 12% of them singletons. The data derive from a study of response to subunit inactivated influenza vaccine. Study-wide results and caveats: The study's authors posited that every seasonal influenza vaccination enlists few new T cells.

J was trimmed by 3 bases and V by 5 bases; bases with no gene match: 3. The CDR3 spans 14 residues. Germline V gives CDR1 ENHRY, CDR2 SYGVKD. The sequence was collected from a man aged 50 to 59 who received an inactivated influenza vaccine. The chain uses TRBV10-3 and TRBJ2-5; 10 bases align to TRBD2. The sequences come from PBMCs from blood, collected on the day of vaccination. The chain's CDR3 is CAISHTSGEETQYF. The CDR3 DNA reads TGTGCCATCAGTCACACTAGCGGGGAAGAGACCCAGTACTTC.